These 4 T cell receptor beta chains came from one sample sequenced in a study of shared clonotypes between healthy human individuals. Measured with immunoSEQ multiplex PCR; TCRdb has only the in-frame clones, and not every one. The sample holds about 1.1 million clones, roughly 74% seen once. Sequencing input: memory CD4+ T cells from PBMCs. Subset described: CD45RA-negative fraction. The receptors were gathered from a man younger than 35 in good health. Some clones in this sample may be carry-over from other donors' samples.

CDR3 protein: CASSLGGSLTYGYTF. DNA for the CDR3: TGTGCCAGCAGCCTGGGGGGGAGCCTTACCTATGGCTACACCTTC. The chain joins TRBV28 to TRBJ1-2; possible D gene TRBD1, 5 bases. The V and J ends lost 6 bases and 4 bases respectively, with 18 bases between them. The CDR3 sequence is 15 residues long. Germline-derived CDR1 and CDR2 are MDHEN and SYDVKM.

This chain joins TRBV2 and TRBJ2-1; 9 bases are shared with TRBD1. The CDR3 spans 16 residues. Unmatched junction bases numbered 11, after V lost 7 bases and J lost 4 bases. In germline, CDR1 is SNHLY, CDR2 FYNNEI. CDR3: CASTRETGGLYNEQFF. DNA for the CDR3: TGTGCCAGCACCCGGGAGACAGGGGGATTATACAATGAGCAGTTCTTC.

The chain carries TRBV7-9 and TRBJ2-5; D perhaps matches TRBD1 (6 bases). Germline V lookup: CDR1 SEHNR, CDR2 FQNEAQ (reference sequence). CDR3 length equals 14 residues. The V end lost 5 bases, the J end lost 1 base, and 11 bases lay between the germline ends. The CDR3 DNA follows: TGTGCCAGCAGCCTCCGGGACATCCAAGAGACCCAGTACTTC. Translating it yields CASSLRDIQETQYF.

This sequence joins TRBV7-9 and TRBJ1-1; 7 nucleotides match TRBD1. This CDR3 comprises 14 residues. Germline CDR1 and CDR2: SEHNR and FQNEAQ (reference sequence). V was clipped by 5 bases and J by 7 bases; unmatched bases: 10. CDR3 sequence (DNA): TGTGCCAGCAGCCGTATGAGCGGGACAGATGAAGCTTTCTTT. The encoded protein is CASSRMSGTDEAFF.